This T cell receptor (beta chain) originates from a study of long-term antiretroviral therapy in people with HIV. Study-level results: Diversity remained lower than transplant donor controls, even though it increased after ART.

About this clone itself: Antigen: not known.

Germline CDR1 is LGHNA and CDR2 is YNFKEQ. The CDR3 runs 15 residues. The germline V and J ends were trimmed by 0 bases and 2 bases, with 10 bases remaining between them. Assay version v3.0 of immunoSEQ was used, and it was run at survey level. Some clones are missing from TCRdb's copy, which holds only in-frame ones; the method was immunoSEQ multiplex PCR. Among approximately 23,000 clones listed, 65% to 85% were seen once. The V gene is TRBV4-2, the J gene TRBJ2-5; no firm D call. The TCR sequence derives from a man between 25 and 39 years old with HIV. The material was unsorted PBMCs, obtained 1.5 years after starting antiretroviral therapy. CDR3 nucleotide sequence: TGTGCCAGCAGCCAAGATGGGTCGCTTCAAGAGACCCAGTACTTC. Translating gives CASSQDGSLQETQYF.